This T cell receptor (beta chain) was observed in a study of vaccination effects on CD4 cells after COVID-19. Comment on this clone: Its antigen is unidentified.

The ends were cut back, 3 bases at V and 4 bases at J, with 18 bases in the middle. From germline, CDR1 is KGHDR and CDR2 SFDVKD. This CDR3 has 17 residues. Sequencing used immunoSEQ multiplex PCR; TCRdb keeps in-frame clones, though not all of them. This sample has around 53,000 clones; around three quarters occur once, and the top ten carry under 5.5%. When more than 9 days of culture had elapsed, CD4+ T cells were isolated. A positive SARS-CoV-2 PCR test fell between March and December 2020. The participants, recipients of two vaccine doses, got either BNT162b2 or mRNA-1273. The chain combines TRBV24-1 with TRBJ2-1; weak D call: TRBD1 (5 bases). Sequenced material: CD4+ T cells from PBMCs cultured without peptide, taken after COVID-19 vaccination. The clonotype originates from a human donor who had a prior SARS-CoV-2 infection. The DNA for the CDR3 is TGTGCCACCAGTGATCCGTCCCCCAGGGAATCTTACAATGAGCAGTTCTTC. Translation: CATSDPSPRESYNEQFF.